Sequencing of this TCR beta chain was carried out in a study of T cell repertoires in cytomegalovirus infection. Study-wide findings and caveats: HLA-C-restricted CMV clonotypes gave the most frequent clonotype in two of eight donors. Totalled public TCR beta family frequency picked out people who carried CMV plus the relevant HLA.

Via MiXCR, TCRdb re-called the reads, giving one row per CDR3 protein. This table has hundreds of thousands of distinct CDR3 sequences, 42% appearing once. There are 14 residues in the CDR3. The V end lost 2 bases, the J end lost 3 bases, and 13 bases lay between the germline ends. CDR1 is DFQATT, CDR2 SNEGSKA, per germline (reference sequence). As concerns this clonotype: Antigen specificity is unknown.

Specimen: cultured PBMCs, collected from culture after CMV antigen stimulation. This TCR was recovered from a human donor in good health (CMV status not recorded). Some clones in this sample may be carry-over from other donors' samples. The chain has TRBV20-1 and TRBJ2-5, with a weak D call TRBD2 (6 bases). CDR3 nucleotide sequence: TGCAGTGCTAGACTGGCCGGGGGTGAAGAGACCCAGTACTTC. This encodes CSARLAGGEETQYF.